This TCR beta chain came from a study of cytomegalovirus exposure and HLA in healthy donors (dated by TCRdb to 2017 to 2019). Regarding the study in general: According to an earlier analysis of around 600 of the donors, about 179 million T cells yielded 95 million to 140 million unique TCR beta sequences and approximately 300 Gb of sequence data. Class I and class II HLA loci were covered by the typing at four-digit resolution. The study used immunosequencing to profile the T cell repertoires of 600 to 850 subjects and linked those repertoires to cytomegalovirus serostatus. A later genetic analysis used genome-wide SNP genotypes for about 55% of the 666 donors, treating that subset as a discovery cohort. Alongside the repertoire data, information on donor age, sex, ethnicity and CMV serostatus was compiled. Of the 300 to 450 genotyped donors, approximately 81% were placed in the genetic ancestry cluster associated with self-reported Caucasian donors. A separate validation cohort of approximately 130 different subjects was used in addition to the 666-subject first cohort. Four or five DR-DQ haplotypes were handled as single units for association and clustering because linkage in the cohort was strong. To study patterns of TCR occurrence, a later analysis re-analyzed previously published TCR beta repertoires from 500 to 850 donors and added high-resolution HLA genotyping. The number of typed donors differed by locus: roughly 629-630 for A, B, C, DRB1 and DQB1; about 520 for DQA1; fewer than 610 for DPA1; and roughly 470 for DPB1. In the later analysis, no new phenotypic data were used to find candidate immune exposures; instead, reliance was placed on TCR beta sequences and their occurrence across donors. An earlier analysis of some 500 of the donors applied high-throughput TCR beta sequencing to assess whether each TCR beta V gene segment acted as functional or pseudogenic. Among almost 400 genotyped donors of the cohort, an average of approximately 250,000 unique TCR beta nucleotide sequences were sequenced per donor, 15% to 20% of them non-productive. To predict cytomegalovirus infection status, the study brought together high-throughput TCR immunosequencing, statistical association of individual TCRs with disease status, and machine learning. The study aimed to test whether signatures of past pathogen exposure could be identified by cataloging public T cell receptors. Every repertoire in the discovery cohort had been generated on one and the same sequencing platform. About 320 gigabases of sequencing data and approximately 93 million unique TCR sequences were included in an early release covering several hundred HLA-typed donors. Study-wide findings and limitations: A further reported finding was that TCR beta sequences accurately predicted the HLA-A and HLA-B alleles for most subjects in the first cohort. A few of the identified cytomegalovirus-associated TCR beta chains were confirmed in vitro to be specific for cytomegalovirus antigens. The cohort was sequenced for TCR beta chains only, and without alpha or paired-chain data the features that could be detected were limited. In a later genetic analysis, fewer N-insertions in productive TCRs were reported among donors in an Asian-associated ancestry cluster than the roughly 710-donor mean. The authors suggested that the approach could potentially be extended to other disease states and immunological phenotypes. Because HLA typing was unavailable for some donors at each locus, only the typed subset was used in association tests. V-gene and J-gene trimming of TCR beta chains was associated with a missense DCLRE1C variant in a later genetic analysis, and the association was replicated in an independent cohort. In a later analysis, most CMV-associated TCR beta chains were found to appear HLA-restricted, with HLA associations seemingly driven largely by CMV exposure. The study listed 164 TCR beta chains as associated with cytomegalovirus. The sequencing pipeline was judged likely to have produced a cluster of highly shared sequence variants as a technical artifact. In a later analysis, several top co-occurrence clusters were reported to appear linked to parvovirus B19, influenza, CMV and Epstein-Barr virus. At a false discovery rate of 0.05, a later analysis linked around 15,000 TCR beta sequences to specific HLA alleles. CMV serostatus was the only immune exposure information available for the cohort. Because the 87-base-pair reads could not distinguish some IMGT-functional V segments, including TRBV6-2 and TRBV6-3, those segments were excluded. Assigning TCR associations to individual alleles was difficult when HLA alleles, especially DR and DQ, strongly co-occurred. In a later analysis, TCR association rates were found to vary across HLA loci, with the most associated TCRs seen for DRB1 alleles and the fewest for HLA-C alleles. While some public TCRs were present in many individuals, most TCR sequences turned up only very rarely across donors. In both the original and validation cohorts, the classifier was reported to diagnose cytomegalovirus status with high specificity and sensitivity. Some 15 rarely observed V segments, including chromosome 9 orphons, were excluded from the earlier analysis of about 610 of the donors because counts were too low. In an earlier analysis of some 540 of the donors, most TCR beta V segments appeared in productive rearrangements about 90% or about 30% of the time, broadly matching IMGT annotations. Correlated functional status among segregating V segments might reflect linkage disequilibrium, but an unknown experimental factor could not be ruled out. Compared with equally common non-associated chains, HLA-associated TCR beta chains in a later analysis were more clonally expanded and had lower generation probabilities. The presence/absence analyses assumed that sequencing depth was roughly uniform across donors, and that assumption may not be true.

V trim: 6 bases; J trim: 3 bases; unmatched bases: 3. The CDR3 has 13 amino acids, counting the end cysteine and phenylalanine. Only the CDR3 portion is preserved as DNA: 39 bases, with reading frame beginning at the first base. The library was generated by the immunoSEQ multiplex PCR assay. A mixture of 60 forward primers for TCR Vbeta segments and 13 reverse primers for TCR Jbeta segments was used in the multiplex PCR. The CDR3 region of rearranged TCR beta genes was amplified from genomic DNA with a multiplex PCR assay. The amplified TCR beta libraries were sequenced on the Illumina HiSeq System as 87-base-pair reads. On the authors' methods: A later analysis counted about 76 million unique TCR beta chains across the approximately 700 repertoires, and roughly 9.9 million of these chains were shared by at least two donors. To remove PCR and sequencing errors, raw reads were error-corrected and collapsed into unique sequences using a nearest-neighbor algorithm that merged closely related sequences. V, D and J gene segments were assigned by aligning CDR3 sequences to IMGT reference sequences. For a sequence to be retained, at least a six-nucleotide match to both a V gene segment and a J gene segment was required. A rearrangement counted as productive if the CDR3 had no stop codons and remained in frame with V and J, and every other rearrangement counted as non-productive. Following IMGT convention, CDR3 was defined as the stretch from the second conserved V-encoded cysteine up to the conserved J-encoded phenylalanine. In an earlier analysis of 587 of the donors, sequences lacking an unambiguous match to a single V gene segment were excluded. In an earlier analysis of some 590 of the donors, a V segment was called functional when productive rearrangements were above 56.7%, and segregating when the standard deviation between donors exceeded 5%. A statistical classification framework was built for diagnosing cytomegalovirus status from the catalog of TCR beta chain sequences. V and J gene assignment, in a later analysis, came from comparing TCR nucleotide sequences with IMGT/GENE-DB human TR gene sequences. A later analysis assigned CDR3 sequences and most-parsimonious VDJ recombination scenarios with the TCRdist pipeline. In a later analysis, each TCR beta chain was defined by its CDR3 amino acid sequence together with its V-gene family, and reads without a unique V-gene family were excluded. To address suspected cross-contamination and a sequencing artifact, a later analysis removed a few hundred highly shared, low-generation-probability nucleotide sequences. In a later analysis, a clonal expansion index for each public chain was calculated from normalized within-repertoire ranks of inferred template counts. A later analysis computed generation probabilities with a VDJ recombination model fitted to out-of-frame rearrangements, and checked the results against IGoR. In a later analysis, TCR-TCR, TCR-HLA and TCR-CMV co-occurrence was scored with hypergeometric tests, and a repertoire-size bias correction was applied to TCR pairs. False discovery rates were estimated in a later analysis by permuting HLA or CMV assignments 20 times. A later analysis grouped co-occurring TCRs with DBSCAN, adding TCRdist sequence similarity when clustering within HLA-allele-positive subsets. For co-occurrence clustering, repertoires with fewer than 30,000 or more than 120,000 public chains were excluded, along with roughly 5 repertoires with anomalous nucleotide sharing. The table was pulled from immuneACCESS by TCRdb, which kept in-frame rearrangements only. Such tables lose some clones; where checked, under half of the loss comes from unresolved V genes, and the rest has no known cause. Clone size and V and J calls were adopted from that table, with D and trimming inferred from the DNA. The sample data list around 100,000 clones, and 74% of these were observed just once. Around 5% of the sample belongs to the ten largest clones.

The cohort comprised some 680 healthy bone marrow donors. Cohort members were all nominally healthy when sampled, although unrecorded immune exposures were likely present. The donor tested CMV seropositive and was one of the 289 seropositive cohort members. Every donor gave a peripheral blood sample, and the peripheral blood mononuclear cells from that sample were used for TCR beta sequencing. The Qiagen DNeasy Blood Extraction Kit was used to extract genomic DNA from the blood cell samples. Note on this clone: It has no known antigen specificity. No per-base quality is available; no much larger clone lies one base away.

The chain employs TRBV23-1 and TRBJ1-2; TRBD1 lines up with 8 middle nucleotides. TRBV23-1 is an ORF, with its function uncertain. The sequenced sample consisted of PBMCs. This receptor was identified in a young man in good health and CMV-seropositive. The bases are TGCGCCAGCAGGCTGGGACAGGACTATGGCTACACCTTC. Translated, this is CASRLGQDYGYTF.